This TCR beta chain was sequenced in a study of long-term antiretroviral therapy in people with HIV. immunoSEQ v3.0 was run at survey level. Profiled with immunoSEQ multiplex PCR; TCRdb holds only in-frame clones, not every one. The sample yields under 50,000 clones, 86% seen once. This CDR3 has 13 amino acids. The germline gives CDR1 SGHDT, CDR2 YYEEEE. Deletions cut 3 bases from V and 9 bases from J, with 13 bases between. There was at least one pre-ART PBMC sample for each donor, plus at least two post-ART PBMC samples. The receptor's source is a woman between 45 and 60 years old with HIV. Material: unsorted PBMCs, obtained 1.2 years after starting antiretroviral therapy. The chain couples TRBV5-6 to TRBJ1-5; D gene uncertain. The CDR3 region is CASSYNIGPPQHF. The CDR3 nucleotides read TGTGCCAGCAGCTATAATATCGGTCCGCCCCAGCATTTT. Variable domain in full (rest from reference TRBV5-6 and TRBJ1-5): DAGVTQSPTHLIKTRGQQVTLRCSPKSGHDTVSWYQQALGQGPQFIFQYYEEEERQRGNFPDRFSGHQFPNYSSELNVNALLLGDSALYLCASSYNIGPPQHFGDGTRLSIL.